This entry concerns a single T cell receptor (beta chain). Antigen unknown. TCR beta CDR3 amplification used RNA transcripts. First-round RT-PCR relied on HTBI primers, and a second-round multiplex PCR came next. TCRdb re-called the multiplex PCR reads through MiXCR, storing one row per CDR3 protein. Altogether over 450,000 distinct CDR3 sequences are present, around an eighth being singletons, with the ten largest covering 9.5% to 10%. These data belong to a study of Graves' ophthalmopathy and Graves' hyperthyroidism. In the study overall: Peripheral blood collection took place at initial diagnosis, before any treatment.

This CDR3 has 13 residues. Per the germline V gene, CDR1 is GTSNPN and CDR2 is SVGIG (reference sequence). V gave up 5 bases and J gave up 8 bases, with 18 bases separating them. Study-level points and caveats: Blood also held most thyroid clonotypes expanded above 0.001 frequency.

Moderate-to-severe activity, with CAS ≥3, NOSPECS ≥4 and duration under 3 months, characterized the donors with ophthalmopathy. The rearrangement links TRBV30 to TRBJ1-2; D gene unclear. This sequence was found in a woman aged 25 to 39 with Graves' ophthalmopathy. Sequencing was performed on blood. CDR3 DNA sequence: TGTGCCTGGGTCCCAGCATGGGGTCTGGGCTACACCTTC. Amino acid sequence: CAWVPAWGLGYTF.